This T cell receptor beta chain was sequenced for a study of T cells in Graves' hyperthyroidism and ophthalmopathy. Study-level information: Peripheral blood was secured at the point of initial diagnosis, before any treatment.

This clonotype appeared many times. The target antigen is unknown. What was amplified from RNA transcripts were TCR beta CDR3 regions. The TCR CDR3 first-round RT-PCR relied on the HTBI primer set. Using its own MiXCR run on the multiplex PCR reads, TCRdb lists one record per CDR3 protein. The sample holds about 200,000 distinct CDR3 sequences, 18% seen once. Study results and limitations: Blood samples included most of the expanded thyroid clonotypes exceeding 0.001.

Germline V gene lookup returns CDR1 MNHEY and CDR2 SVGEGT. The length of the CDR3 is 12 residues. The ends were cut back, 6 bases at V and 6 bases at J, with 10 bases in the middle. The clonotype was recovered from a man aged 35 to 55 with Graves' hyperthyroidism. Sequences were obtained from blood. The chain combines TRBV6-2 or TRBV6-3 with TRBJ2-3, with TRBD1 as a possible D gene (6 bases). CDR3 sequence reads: CASSQQGDTQYF. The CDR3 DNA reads TGTGCCAGCAGCCAGCAGGGGGATACGCAGTATTTT.